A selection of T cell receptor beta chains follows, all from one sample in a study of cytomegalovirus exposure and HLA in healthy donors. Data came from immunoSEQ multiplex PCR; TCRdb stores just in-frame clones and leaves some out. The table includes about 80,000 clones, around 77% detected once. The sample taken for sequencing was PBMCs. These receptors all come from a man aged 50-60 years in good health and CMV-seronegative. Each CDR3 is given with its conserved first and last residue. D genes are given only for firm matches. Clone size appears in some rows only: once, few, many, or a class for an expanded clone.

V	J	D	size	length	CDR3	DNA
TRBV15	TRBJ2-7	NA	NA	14	CATSRALYSYEQYF	TGTGCCACCAGCAGAGCACTGTACTCCTACGAGCAGTACTTC
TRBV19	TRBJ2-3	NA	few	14	CASSKVTSTDTQYF	TGTGCCAGTAGTAAAGTTACTAGCACAGATACGCAGTATTTT
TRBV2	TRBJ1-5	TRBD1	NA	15	CASQLDRGRYQPQHF	TGTGCCAGCCAACTTGACAGGGGAAGATATCAGCCCCAGCATTTT
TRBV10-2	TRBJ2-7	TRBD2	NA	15	CASRTGLAGAYEQYF	TGCGCCAGCAGGACGGGACTAGCGGGGGCCTACGAGCAGTACTTC
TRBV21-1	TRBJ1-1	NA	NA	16	CASRPLRVSLNTEAFF	TGTGCCAGCCGCCCCCTGCGGGTAAGCCTGAACACTGAAGCTTTCTTT
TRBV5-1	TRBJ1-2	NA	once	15	CASRSNLGGIYGYTF	TGCGCCAGCAGGTCCAACTTGGGGGGGATCTATGGCTACACCTTC
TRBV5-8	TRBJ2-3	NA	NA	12	CASSLVVNTQYF	TGTGCCAGCAGCTTGGTAGTGAATACGCAGTATTTT
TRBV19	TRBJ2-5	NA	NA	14	CASSMGGHRETQYF	TGTGCCAGTAGTATGGGTGGGCACAGGGAGACCCAGTACTTC
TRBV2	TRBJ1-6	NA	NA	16	CASSEGGRAANSPLHF	TGTGCCAGCAGTGAAGGGGGCAGGGCCGCGAATTCACCCCTCCACTTT
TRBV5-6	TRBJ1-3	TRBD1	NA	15	CASSYGTGAGNTIYF	TGTGCCAGCAGCTACGGGACAGGGGCTGGAAACACCATATATTTT
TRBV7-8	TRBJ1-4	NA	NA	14	CASSLGGRKEKLFF	TGTGCCAGCAGCTTGGGGGGGAGGAAAGAAAAACTGTTTTTT
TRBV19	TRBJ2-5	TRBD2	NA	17	CASSQGGGEFLLETQYF	TGTGCCAGTAGTCAGGGCGGGGGAGAGTTTTTATTGGAGACCCAGTACTTC
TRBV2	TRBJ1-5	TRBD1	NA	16	CASRAPGQGGNQPQHF	TGTGCCAGCAGGGCCCCGGGACAGGGAGGCAATCAGCCCCAGCATTTT
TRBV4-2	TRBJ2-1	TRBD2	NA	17	CASSTHTSGGAVNEQFF	TGTGCCAGCAGCACACACACTAGCGGGGGGGCTGTGAATGAGCAGTTCTTC
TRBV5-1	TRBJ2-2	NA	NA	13	CASSFRGKGELFF	TGCGCCAGCAGCTTCCGGGGGAAAGGGGAGCTGTTTTTT
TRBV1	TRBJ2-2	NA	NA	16	CTSRHKLAGVSRGAVF	TGCACCAGCAGGCATAAACTAGCGGGGGTTTCACGGGGAGCTGTTTTT
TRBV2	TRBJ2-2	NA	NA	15	CASSAVSGGTGELFF	TGTGCCAGCAGTGCGGTTTCGGGTGGAACCGGGGAGCTGTTTTTT
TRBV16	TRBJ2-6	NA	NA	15	CASSQDGAGANVLTF	TGTGCCAGCAGCCAAGACGGGGCTGGGGCCAACGTCCTGACTTTC
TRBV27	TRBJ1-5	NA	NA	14	CASSRGYPGQPQHF	TGTGCCAGCAGTCGGGGGTACCCGGGACAGCCCCAGCATTTT
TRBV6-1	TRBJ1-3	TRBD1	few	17	CASSDSPQGATGNTIYF	TGTGCCAGCAGTGATTCCCCCCAGGGGGCAACTGGAAACACCATATATTTT
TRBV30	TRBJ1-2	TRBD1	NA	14	CAWSVRGQGMGYTF	TGTGCCTGGAGTGTACGAGGACAGGGAATGGGCTACACCTTC
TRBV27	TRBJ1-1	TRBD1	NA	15	CASSLSPGGNTEAFF	TGTGCCAGCAGTTTATCACCAGGGGGAAACACTGAAGCTTTCTTT
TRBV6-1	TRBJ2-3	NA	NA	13	CASSAGYQDTQYF	TGTGCCAGCAGTGCAGGGTACCAAGATACGCAGTATTTT
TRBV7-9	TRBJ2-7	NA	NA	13	CSVRQGTTREQYF	TGTTCCGTCCGACAGGGGACTACTCGGGAGCAGTACTTC
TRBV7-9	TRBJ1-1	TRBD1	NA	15	CASSSTTGPNTEAFF	TGTGCCAGCAGCTCAACGACAGGGCCGAACACTGAAGCTTTCTTT
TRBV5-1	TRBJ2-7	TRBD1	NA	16	CASRDDGTGFSYEQYF	TGCGCCAGCAGGGATGATGGGACAGGATTTTCCTACGAGCAGTACTTC
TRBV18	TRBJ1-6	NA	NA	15	CASSPSSSYNSPLHF	TGTGCCAGCTCACCTTCCAGCTCCTATAATTCACCCCTCCACTTT
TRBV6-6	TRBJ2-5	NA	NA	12	CASSKTQETQYF	TGTGCCAGCAGTAAGACACAAGAGACCCAGTACTTC
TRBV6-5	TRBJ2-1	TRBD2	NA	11	CASSGGNEQFF	TGTGCCAGCTCCGGGGGGAATGAGCAGTTCTTC
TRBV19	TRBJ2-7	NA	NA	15	CASSISDISTDEQYF	TGTGCCAGTAGTATATCAGACATTTCGACAGACGAGCAGTACTTC
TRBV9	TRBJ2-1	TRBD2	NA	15	CASSVRGGQGNEQFF	TGTGCCAGCAGCGTCCGGGGGGGCCAGGGGAATGAGCAGTTCTTC
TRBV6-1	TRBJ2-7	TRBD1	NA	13	CASTDRAAYEQYF	TGTGCCAGCACAGACAGGGCTGCCTACGAGCAGTACTTC
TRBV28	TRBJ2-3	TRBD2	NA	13	CASASGDGYTQYF	TGTGCCAGCGCTAGCGGGGATGGGTATACGCAGTATTTT
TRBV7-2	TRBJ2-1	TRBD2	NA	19	CASSAGRGGLELSYNEQFF	TGTGCCAGCAGCGCAGGGCGGGGGGGCCTAGAGCTTTCCTACAATGAGCAGTTCTTC
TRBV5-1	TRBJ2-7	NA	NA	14	CASSEDSLYVEQYF	TGCGCCAGCAGCGAGGACAGCCTCTACGTTGAGCAGTACTTC
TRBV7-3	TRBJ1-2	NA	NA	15	CATSLGPGANYGYTF	TGTGCCACGTCCTTGGGGCCAGGAGCGAACTATGGCTACACCTTC
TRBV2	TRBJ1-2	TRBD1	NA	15	CASSGDRGRFVGYTF	TGTGCCAGCAGTGGGGACAGGGGACGTTTTGTGGGCTACACCTTC
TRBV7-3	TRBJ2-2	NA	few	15	CASTIGGANTGELFF	TGTGCCAGCACCATTGGGGGGGCCAACACCGGGGAGCTGTTTTTT
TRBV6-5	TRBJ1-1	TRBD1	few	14	CASRQGQGNTEAFF	TGTGCCAGCAGACAGGGGCAGGGGAACACTGAAGCTTTCTTT
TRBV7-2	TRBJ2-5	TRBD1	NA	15	CASSPPGTVLMTQYF	TGTGCCAGCAGCCCCCCCGGGACAGTGTTGATGACCCAGTACTTC
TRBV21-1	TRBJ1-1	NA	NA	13	CASSIRGQPEAFF	TGTGCCAGCAGCATCAGGGGCCAGCCTGAAGCTTTCTTT
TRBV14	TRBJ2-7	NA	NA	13	CASSQESIYEQYF	TGTGCCAGCAGCCAAGAGTCAATTTACGAGCAGTACTTC
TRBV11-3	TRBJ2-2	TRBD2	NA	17	CASSAATSGGDTGELFF	TGTGCCAGCAGCGCTGCAACTAGCGGGGGGGACACCGGGGAGCTGTTTTTT
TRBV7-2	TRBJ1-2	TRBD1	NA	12	CASSRGQGLITF	TGTGCCAGCAGCCGCGGACAGGGCCTGATCACCTTC
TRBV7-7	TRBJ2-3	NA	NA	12	CASSPPSGPQYF	TGTGCTAGCAGCCCCCCCAGCGGACCGCAGTATTTT
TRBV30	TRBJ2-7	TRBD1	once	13	CAWSSGGYYEQYF	TGTGCCTGGAGTTCAGGGGGCTACTACGAGCAGTACTTC
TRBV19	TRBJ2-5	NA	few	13	CASSIAVLETQYF	TGTGCCAGTAGTATAGCCGTTTTAGAGACCCAGTACTTC
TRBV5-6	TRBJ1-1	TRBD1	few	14	CASSKTGGDTEAFF	TGTGCCAGCAGCAAGACAGGGGGGGACACTGAAGCTTTCTTT
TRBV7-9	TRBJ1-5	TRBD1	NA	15	CASSFAGGYNQPQHF	TGTGCCAGCAGCTTCGCAGGGGGCTATAATCAGCCCCAGCATTTT
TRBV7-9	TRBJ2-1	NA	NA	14	CASSRRTEYNEQFF	TGTGCCAGCAGCCGAAGGACAGAGTACAATGAGCAGTTCTTC
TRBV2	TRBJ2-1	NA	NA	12	CASSKMQGGQFF	TGTGCCAGCAGTAAGATGCAGGGGGGGCAGTTCTTC
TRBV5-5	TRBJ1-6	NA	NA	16	CASSLYPGGSNSPLHF	TGTGCCAGCAGCTTGTACCCTGGCGGGTCCAATTCACCCCTCCACTTT
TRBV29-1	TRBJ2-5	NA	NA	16	CSVESRTGRFQETQYF	TGCAGCGTTGAAAGTCGAACAGGGCGATTCCAAGAGACCCAGTACTTC
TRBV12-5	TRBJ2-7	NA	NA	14	CASGAQGEKSEQYF	TGTGCTAGTGGGGCCCAAGGGGAAAAATCCGAGCAGTACTTC
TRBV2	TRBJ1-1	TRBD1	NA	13	CASSYRQGQEAFF	TGTGCCAGCAGTTATCGACAGGGCCAAGAAGCTTTCTTT
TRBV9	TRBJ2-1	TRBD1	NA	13	CASSVGGQGEQFF	TGTGCCAGCAGCGTAGGCGGACAGGGTGAGCAGTTCTTC
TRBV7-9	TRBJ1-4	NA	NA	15	CASSSRRGRNEKLFF	TGTGCCAGCAGCAGCCGACGAGGGCGAAATGAAAAACTGTTTTTT